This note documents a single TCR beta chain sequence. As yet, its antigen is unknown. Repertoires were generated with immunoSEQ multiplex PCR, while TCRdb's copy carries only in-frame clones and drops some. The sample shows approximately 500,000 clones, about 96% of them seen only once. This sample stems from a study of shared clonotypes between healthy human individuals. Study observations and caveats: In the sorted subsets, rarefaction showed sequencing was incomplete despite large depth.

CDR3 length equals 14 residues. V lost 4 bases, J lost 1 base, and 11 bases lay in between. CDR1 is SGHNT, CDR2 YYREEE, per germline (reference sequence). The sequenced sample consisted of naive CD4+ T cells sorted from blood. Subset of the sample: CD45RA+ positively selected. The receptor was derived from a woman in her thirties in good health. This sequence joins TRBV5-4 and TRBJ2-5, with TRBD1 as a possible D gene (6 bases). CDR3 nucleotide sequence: TGTGCCAGCAGCCCCTTACAGGGCCAAGAGACCCAGTACTTC. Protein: CASSPLQGQETQYF.